The source of this T cell receptor beta chain is a study of cytomegalovirus exposure and HLA in healthy donors. Study results and caveats: In vitro experiments confirmed that three CMV-associated chains were specific for CMV antigens.

As for this clone: Antigen unknown.

Using immunoSEQ multiplex PCR, the repertoire was profiled, and TCRdb retains in-frame clones only, with some absent. In the table there are 65,000 or so clones, about 94% of which are singletons. With 5 bases removed from V and 2 bases from J, the gap between germline ends came to 12 bases. Germline V CDR1 and CDR2: GTSNPN, SVGIG (reference sequence). This CDR3 contains 13 residues. V and J are TRBV30 and TRBJ2-5, with D possibly TRBD1 on 6 matching bases. Sequenced sample: PBMCs. This TCR derives from a man between 18 and 29 years old in good health and CMV-seropositive. The CDR3 DNA reads TGTGCCTGGGGCCGACAGGTACAAGAGACCCAGTACTTC. Translating it yields CAWGRQVQETQYF.